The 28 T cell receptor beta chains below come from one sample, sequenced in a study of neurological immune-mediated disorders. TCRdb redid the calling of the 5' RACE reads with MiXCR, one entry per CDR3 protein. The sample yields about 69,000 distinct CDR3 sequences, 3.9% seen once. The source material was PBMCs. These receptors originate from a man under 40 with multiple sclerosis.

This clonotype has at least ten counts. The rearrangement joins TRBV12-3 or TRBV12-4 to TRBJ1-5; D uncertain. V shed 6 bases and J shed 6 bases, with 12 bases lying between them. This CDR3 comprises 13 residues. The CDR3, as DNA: TGTGCCAGCAGGGAGCGGTATTCTCAGCCCCAGCATTTT. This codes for CASRERYSQPQHF.

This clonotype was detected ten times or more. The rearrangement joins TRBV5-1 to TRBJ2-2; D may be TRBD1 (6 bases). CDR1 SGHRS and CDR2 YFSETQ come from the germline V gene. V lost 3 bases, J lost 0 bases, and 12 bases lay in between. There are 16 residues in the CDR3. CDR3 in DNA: TGCGCCAGCAGCTCGGACAGAGTCGCGAACACCGGGGAGCTGTTTTTT. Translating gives CASSSDRVANTGELFF.

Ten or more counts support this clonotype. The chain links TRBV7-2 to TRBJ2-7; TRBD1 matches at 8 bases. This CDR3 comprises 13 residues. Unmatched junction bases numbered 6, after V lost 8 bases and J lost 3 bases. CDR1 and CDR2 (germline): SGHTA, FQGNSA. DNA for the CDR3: TGTGCCAGCGGACAGGGCTTGATCTACGAGCAGTACTTC. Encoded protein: CASGQGLIYEQYF.

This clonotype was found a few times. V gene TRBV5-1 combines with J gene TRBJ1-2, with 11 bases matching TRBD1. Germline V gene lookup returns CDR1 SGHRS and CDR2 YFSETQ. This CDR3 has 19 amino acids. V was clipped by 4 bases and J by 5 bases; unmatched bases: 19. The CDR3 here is CASSPPPHTGTGGRYGYTF. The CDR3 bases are TGCGCCAGCAGCCCCCCACCGCATACCGGGACAGGGGGTCGGTATGGCTACACCTTC.

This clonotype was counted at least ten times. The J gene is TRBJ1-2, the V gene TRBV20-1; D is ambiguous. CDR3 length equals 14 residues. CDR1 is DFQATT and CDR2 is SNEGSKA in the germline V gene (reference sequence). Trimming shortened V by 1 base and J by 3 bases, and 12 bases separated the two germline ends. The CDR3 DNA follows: TGCAGTGCTAGAGGCTTCCTAGAGGACTATGGCTACACCTTC. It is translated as CSARGFLEDYGYTF.

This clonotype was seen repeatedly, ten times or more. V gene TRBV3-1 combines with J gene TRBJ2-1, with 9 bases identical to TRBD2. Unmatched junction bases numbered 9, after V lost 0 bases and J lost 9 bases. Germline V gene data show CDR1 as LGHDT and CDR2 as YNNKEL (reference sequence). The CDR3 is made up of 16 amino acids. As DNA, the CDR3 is TGTGCCAGCAGCCAAGAGGGCGGGGGGGCGAGCCGTGAGCAGTTCTTC. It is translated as CASSQEGGGASREQFF.

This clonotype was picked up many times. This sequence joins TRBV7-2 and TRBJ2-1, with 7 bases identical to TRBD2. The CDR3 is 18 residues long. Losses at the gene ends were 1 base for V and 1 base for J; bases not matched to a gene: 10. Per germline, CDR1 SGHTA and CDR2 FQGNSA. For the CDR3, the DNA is TGTGCCAGCAGCTTAGAGATGGGCGGGGGACGGTCCTACAATGAGCAGTTCTTC. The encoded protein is CASSLEMGGGRSYNEQFF.

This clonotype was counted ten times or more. CDR3 loop: CASSEGTMNTEAFF. CDR3 nucleotides: TGCGCCAGCAGCGAGGGGACAATGAACACTGAAGCTTTCTTT. The chain employs TRBV4-1 and TRBJ1-1, with D maybe TRBD1 (6 bases). In germline, CDR1 is MGHRA, CDR2 YSYEKL. V was clipped by 5 bases and J by 0 bases, with 10 bases between them. CDR3 length: 14 amino acids.

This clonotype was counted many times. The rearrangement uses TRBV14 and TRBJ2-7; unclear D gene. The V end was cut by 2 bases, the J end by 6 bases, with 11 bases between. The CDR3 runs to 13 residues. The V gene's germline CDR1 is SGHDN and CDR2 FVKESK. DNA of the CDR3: TGTGCCAGCAGCCAAATTCGACACTCCGAGCAGTACTTC. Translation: CASSQIRHSEQYF.

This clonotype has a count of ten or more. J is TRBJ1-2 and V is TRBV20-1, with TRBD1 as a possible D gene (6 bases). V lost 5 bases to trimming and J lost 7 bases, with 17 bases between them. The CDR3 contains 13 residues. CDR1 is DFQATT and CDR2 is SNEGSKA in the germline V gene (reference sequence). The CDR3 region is CSADTNRAAGYTF. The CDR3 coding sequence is TGCAGTGCTGATACCAACAGGGCTGCTGGCTACACCTTC.

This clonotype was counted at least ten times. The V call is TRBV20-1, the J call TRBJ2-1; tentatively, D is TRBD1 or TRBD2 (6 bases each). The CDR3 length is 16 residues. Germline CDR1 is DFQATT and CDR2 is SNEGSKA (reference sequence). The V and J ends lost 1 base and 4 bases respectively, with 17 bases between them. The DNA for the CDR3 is TGCAGTGCTAGAGTCCGACTAGGGGGGAATTACAATGAGCAGTTCTTC. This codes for CSARVRLGGNYNEQFF.

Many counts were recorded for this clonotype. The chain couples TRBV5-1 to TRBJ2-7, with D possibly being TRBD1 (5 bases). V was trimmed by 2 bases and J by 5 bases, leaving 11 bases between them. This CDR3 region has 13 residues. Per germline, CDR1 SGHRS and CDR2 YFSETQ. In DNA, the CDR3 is TGCGCCAGCAGCTTAGACAGTTCCCACGAGCAGTACTTC. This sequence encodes CASSLDSSHEQYF.

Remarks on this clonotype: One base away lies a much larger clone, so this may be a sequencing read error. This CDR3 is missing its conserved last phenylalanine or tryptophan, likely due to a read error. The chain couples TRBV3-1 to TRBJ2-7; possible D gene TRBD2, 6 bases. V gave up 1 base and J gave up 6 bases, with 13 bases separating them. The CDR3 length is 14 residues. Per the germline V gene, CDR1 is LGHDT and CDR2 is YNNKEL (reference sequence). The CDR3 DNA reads TGTGCCAGCAGCCAAGTGGGGGGTTCGGGCGAGCAGTACATC. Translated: CASSQVGGSGEQYI.

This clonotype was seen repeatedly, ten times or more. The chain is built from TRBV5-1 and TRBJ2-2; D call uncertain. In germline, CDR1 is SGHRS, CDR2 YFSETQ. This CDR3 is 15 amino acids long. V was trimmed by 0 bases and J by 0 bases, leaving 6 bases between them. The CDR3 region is CASSLGHANTGELFF. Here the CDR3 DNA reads TGCGCCAGCAGCTTGGGACACGCGAACACCGGGGAGCTGTTTTTT.

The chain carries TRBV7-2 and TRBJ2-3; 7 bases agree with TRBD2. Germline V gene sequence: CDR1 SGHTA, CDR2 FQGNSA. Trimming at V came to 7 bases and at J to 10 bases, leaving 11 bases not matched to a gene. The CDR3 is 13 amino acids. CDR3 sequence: CASKIWGGPAQYF. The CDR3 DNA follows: TGTGCCAGCAAAATATGGGGGGGTCCAGCGCAGTATTTT.

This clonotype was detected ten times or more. The CDR3, as DNA: TGCGCCAGCAGCAGTCGGGCGTTGAACACTGAAGCTTTCTTT. This codes for CASSSRALNTEAFF. This chain uses TRBV5-1 with TRBJ1-1; no firm D call. V lost 4 bases to trimming and J lost 0 bases, with 10 bases between them. Per germline, CDR1 SGHRS and CDR2 YFSETQ. The length of the CDR3 is 14 residues.

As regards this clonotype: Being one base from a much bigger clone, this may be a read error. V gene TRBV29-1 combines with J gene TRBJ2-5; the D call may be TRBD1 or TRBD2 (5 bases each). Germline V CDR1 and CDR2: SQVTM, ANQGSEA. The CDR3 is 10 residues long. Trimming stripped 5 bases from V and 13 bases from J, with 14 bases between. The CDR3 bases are TGCAGCGTTTATCGGGGCAGAGCGTACTTC. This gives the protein CSVYRGRAYF.

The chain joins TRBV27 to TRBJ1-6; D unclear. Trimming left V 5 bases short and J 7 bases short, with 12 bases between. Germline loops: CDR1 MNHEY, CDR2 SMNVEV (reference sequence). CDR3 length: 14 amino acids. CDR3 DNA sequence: TGTGCCAGCAGTCCCCACGGGAGGAATTCACCCCTCCACTTT. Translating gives CASSPHGRNSPLHF.

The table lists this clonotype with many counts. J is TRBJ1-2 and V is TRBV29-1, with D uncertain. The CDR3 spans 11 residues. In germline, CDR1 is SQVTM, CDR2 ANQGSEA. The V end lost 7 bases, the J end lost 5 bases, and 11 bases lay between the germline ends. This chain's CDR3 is CSGRTGYGYTF. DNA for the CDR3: TGCAGCGGCCGGACGGGTTATGGCTACACCTTC.

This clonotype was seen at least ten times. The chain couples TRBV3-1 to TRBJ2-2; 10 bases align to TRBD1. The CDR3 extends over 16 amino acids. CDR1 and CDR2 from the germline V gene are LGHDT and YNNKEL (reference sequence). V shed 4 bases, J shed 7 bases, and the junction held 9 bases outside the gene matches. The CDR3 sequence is CASSPDRGRLNGELFF. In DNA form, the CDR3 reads TGTGCCAGCAGCCCTGACAGGGGGCGCCTAAACGGGGAGCTGTTTTTT.

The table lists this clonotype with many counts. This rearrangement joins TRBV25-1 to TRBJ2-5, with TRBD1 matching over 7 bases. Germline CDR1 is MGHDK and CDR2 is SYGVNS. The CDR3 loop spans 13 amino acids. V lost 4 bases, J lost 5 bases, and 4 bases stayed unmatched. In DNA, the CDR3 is TGTGCCAGCAGTGCCCAGGGGGTGGAGACCCAGTACTTC. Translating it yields CASSAQGVETQYF.

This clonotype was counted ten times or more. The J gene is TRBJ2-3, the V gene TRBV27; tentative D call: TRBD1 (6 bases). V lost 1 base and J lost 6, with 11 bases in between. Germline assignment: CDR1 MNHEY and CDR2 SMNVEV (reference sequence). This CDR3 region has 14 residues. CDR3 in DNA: TGTGCCAGCAGTTTATTCAGCAGGGGTGATACGCAGTATTTT. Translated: CASSLFSRGDTQYF.

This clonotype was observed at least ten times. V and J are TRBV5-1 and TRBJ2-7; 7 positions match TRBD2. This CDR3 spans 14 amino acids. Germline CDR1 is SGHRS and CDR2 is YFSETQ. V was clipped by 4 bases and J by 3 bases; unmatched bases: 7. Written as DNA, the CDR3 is TGCGCCAGCAGCACGGGGTCGGGAGGCTACGAGCAGTACTTC. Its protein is CASSTGSGGYEQYF.

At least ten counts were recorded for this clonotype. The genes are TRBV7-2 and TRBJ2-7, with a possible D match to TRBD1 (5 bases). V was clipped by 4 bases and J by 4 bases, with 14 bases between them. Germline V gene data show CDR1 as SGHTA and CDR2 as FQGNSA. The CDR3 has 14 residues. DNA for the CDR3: TGTGCCAGCAGCTCGTCCAGGGAAGGTTACGAGCAGTACTTC. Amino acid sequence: CASSSSREGYEQYF.

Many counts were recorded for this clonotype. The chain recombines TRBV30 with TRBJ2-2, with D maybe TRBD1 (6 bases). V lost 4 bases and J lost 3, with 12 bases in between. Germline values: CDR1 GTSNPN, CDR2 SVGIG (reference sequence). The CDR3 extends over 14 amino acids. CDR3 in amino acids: CAWKAGVYTGELFF. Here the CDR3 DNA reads TGTGCCTGGAAGGCAGGGGTTTACACCGGGGAGCTGTTTTTT.

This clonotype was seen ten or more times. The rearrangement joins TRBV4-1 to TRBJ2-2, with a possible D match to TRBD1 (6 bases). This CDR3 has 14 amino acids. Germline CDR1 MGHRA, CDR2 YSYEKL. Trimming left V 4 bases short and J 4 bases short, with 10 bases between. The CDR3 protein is CASSLRGSTGELFF. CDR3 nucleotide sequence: TGCGCCAGCAGCCTCAGGGGAAGCACCGGGGAGCTGTTTTTT.

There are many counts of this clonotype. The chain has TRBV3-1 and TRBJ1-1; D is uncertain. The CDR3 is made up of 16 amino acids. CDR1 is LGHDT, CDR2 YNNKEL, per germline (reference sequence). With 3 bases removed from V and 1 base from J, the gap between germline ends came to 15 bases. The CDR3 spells CASSHLRTARNTEAFF. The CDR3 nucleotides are TGTGCCAGCAGCCACCTGCGAACGGCGAGGAACACTGAAGCTTTCTTT.

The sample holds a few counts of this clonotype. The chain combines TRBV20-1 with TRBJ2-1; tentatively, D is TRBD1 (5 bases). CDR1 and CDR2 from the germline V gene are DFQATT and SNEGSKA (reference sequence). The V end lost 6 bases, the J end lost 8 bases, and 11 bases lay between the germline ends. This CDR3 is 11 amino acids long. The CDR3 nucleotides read TGCAGTGCCACTGTAGGGGATGAGCAGTTCTTC. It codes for CSATVGDEQFF.